This entry features one T cell receptor beta chain sequence. The target antigen is unknown. This sample stems from a study of cytomegalovirus exposure and HLA in healthy donors. General study results and limits: Cytomegalovirus-associated status was assigned to 164 TCR beta chains.

Using immunoSEQ multiplex PCR, the repertoire was profiled, and TCRdb retains in-frame clones only, with some absent. The table has about 250,000 clones, more than 85% seen once. Trimming removed 1 base at V and 2 bases at J, with 11 bases between. The CDR3 extends over 15 amino acids. The germline gives CDR1 LNHDA, CDR2 SQIVND (reference sequence). The origin of this receptor is a man between 18 and 35 years old in good health and CMV-seropositive. Sequencing input: PBMCs. The chain couples TRBV19 to TRBJ2-5, with no clear D. The CDR3 sequence is CASSIGALKQETQYF. The CDR3 DNA follows: TGTGCCAGTAGTATAGGGGCGCTGAAACAAGAGACCCAGTACTTC.